This T cell receptor (beta chain) was profiled in a study of T cells in Graves' hyperthyroidism and ophthalmopathy. Background on the study: At the time of initial diagnosis and before any treatment, peripheral blood was collected.

The CDR3 covers 15 residues. V was shortened by 4 bases and J by 2 bases, with 15 bases between the two germline ends. Germline CDR1 and CDR2: SGHRS and YFSETQ. The TCR beta CDR3 regions underwent amplification using RNA transcripts as the source. HTBI primers drove first-round RT-PCR of the TCR CDR3. TCRdb passed the multiplex PCR reads through MiXCR, listing each CDR3 protein once. The data show more than 500,000 distinct CDR3 sequences, roughly 14% seen once. Clinical symptoms, serum thyroxine, TRAb, thyroid ultrasound and orbital computed tomography established diagnosis. Isolation of PBMCs was performed on around 9.3 ml fresh peripheral blood. This clonotype was seen only a few times. Its antigen is as yet unknown. Study findings and constraints: Before onset, by a median of 6.5 months, the model predicted ophthalmopathy.

This TCR derives from a woman aged 40-49 years with Graves' ophthalmopathy. The sample consisted of blood. The chain uses TRBV5-1 and TRBJ1-1; D call uncertain. The CDR3 here is CASSQLTGANTEAFF. Here the CDR3 DNA reads TGCGCCAGCAGCCAACTTACGGGAGCTAACACTGAAGCTTTCTTT.